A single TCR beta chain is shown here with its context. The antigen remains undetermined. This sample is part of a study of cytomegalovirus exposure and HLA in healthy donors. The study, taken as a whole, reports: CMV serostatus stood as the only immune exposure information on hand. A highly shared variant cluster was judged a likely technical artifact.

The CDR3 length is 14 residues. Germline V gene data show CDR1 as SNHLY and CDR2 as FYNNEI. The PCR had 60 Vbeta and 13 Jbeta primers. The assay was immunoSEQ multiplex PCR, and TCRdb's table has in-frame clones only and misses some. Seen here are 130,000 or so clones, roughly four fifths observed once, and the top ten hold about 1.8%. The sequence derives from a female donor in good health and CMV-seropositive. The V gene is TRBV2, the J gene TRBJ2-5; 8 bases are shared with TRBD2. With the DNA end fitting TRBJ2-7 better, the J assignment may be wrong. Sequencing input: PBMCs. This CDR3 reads CASRTGTSSYEQYF. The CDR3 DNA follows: TGTGCCAGCAGGACCGGGACTAGCTCCTACGAGCAGTACTTC.